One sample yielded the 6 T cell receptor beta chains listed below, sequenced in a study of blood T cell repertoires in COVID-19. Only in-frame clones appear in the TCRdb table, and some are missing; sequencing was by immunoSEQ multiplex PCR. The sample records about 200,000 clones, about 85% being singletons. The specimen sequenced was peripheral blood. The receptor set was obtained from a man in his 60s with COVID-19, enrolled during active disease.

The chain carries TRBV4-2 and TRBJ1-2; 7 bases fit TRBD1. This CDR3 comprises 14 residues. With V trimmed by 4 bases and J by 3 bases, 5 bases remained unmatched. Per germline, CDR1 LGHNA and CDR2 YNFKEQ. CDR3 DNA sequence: TGTGCCAGCAGCCGTGACAGGGCGGACTATGGCTACACCTTC. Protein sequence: CASSRDRADYGYTF.

This chain's CDR3 is CASSLGQSNTEAFF. The CDR3 region has the DNA TGTGCCAGCAGCCTGGGACAGTCGAACACTGAAGCTTTCTTT. The chain links TRBV9 to TRBJ1-1, with 7 positions matching TRBD1. The CDR3 covers 14 residues. CDR1 is SGDLS and CDR2 is YYNGEE in the germline V gene. With 4 bases clipped from V and 1 base from J, the junction kept 4 bases outside the gene matches.

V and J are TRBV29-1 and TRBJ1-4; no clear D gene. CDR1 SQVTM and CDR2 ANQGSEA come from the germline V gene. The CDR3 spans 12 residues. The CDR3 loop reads CGIVSTNEKLFF. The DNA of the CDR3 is TGCGGCATCGTGTCCACTAATGAAAAACTGTTTTTT.

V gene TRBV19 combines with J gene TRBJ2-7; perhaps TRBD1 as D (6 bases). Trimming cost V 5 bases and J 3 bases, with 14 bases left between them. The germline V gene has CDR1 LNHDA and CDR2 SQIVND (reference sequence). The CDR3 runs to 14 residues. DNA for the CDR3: TGTGCCAGTAGTCTTAGTGGACAGAGCTACGAGCAGTACTTC. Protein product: CASSLSGQSYEQYF.

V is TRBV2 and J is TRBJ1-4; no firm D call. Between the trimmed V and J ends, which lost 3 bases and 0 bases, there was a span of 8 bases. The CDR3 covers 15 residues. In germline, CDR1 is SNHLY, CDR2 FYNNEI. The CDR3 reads CASSDRGTTNEKLFF. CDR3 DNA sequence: TGTGCCAGCAGTGACCGAGGGACAACTAATGAAAAACTGTTTTTT. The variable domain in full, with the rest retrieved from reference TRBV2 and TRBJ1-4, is EPEVTQTPSHQVTQMGQEVILRCVPISNHLYFYWYRQILGQKVEFLVSFYNNEISEKSEIFDDQFSVERPDGSNFTLKIRSTKLEDSAMYFCASSDRGTTNEKLFFGSGTQLSVL.

The CDR3, as DNA: TGTGCCAGTAGTATAGGGGTTACCGGGGCAGATACGCAGTATTTT. Amino acids: CASSIGVTGADTQYF. The gene calls are TRBV19 and TRBJ2-3, with a tentative D call TRBD2 (5 bases). V was clipped by 1 base and J by 4 bases, with 12 bases between them. Germline V CDR1 and CDR2: LNHDA, SQIVND (reference sequence). CDR3 size: 15 residues.